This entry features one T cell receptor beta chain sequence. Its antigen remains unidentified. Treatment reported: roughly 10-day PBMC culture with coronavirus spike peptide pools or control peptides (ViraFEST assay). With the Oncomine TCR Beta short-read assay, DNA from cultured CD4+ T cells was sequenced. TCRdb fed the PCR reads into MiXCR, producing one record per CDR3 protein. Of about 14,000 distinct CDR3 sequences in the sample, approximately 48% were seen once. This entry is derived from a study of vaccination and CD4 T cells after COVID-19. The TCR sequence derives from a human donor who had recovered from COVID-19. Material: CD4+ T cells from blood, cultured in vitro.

The CDR3 protein is CASSSETSGGITDTQYF. DNA for the CDR3: TGTGCCAGCAGCTCCGAAACTAGCGGGGGGATCACAGATACGCAGTATTTT. The chain employs TRBV7-9 and TRBJ2-3; 12 bases align to TRBD2. The V gene end was trimmed by 4 bases and the J gene end by 2 bases; junction bases not matched to a gene: 7. The CDR3 runs 17 residues. Germline CDR1 SEHNR, CDR2 FQNEAQ (reference sequence). The full variable domain, rest sourced from reference TRBV7-9 and TRBJ2-3, is DTGVSQNPRHKITKRGQNVTFRCDPISEHNRLYWYRQTLGQGPEFLTYFQNEAQLEKSRLLSDRFSAERPKGSFSTLEIQRTEQGDSAMYLCASSSETSGGITDTQYFGPGTRLTVL.